The 32 T cell receptor beta chains presented below share a single source sample, sequenced in a study of early T cells in non-severe SARS-CoV-2 infection. Each CDR3 protein is one row after TCRdb ran MiXCR on the 5' RACE reads. Of tens of thousands of distinct CDR3 sequences listed, 5.5% to 6.5% are singletons. The sample here was whole blood, taken at baseline. The receptors were sampled from an adult who was a healthcare worker with PCR-confirmed SARS-CoV-2 infection or an uninfected control (not recorded which).

The chain has TRBV7-2 and TRBJ2-3; 7 nucleotides match TRBD2. The CDR3 runs 15 residues. The germline CDR1 and CDR2 sequences are SGHTA and FQGNSA. V lost 7 bases and J lost 6; bases outside the gene matches: 13. The CDR3 is CASKLGTTQADTQYF. The CDR3 DNA is TGTGCCAGCAAGCTTGGGACTACGCAGGCCGATACGCAGTATTTT.

Only a few counts were recorded for this clonotype. The chain has TRBV4-3 and TRBJ1-5; D may be TRBD1 (5 bases). Looked up from germline, CDR1 is LGHNA and CDR2 is YSLEER. This CDR3 region has 14 residues. V was shortened by 0 bases and J by 5 bases, with 8 bases between the two germline ends. CDR3 nucleotide sequence: TGCGCCAGCAGCCAAGATGGGGGGGATCAGCCCCAGCATTTT. Encoded protein: CASSQDGGDQPQHF.

The V and J genes are TRBV19 and TRBJ2-1; no clear D. V was pared by 5 bases and J by 6 bases, with 8 bases between. The CDR3 spans 12 residues. The germline V gene has CDR1 LNHDA and CDR2 SQIVND (reference sequence). The CDR3: CASSPHLNEQFF. For the CDR3, the DNA is TGTGCCAGTAGTCCTCACCTCAATGAGCAGTTCTTC.

This clonotype ranks as medium-sized (0.01 to 0.1%). The rearrangement joins TRBV11-2 to TRBJ2-3, with 9 positions matching TRBD2. After removal of 1 base from V and 2 bases from J, the junction contained 4 bases not matched to a gene. CDR1 SGHAT and CDR2 FQNNGV come from the germline V gene. The CDR3 runs to 16 residues. CDR3 nucleotides: TGTGCCAGCAGCTTAGTCGGCGGGGGGGCCACAGATACGCAGTATTTT. Protein product: CASSLVGGGATDTQYF. Complete variable domain (other parts from reference TRBV11-2 and TRBJ2-3): EAGVAQSPRYKIIEKRQSVAFWCNPISGHATLYWYQQILGQGPKLLIQFQNNGVVDDSQLPKDRFSAERLKGVDSTLKIQPAKLEDSAVYLCASSLVGGGATDTQYFGPGTRLTVL.

This clonotype showed up many times. V is TRBV4-3 and J is TRBJ1-1; no clear D gene. Germline V CDR1 and CDR2: LGHNA, YSLEER. The CDR3 runs to 14 residues. Trimming pared 4 bases from V and 1 base from J, leaving 10 bases between. CDR3 sequence: CASSPLTENTEAFF. CDR3 bases: TGCGCCAGCAGCCCCCTAACAGAGAACACTGAAGCTTTCTTT.

This clonotype was counted at least ten times. This rearrangement joins TRBV2 to TRBJ2-3; no definite D call. This CDR3 contains 15 residues. Germline loops: CDR1 SNHLY, CDR2 FYNNEI. The V end was cut by 6 bases, the J end by 2 bases, with 15 bases between. This CDR3 is CASSGPGWVTDTQYF. As DNA, the CDR3 is TGTGCCAGCAGCGGACCGGGTTGGGTCACAGATACGCAGTATTTT.

In this sample, this clonotype turned up many times. The rearrangement uses TRBV7-2 and TRBJ1-5; tentative D call: TRBD1 (6 bases). CDR1 is SGHTA, CDR2 FQGNSA, per germline. CDR3 length: 15 amino acids. V lost 1 base, J lost 6 bases, and 13 bases lay in between. The chain's CDR3 is CASSLDGGASQPQHF. For the CDR3, the DNA is TGTGCCAGCAGCTTAGATGGGGGGGCGAGTCAGCCCCAGCATTTT.

Notes on this clonotype: A read error is possible here, since a much larger clone lies one base away. The chain employs TRBV7-2 and TRBJ2-7; the D call may be TRBD1 or TRBD2 (6 bases each). The CDR3 spans 16 residues. The V gene's germline CDR1 is SGHTA and CDR2 FQGNSA. Trimming stripped 5 bases from V and 4 bases from J, with 21 bases between. This chain's CDR3 is CASSNGGTWGSYEQYF. The DNA for the CDR3 is TGTGCCAGCAGCAACGGAGGGACATGGGGCTCGTACGAGCAGTACTTC.

This clonotype was seen repeatedly, ten times or more. The chain recombines TRBV11-2 with TRBJ2-7; D remains ambiguous. Germline V gene data show CDR1 as SGHAT and CDR2 as FQNNGV. V dropped 0 bases and J dropped 7 bases, with 16 bases sitting between them. This CDR3 region has 15 residues. The chain's CDR3 is CASSLEVRALGEQYF. CDR3 in DNA: TGTGCCAGCAGCTTAGAAGTAAGGGCCTTGGGAGAGCAGTACTTC.

The chain employs TRBV4-2 and TRBJ2-3; the match to TRBD1 covers 7 bases. Trimming at V came to 4 bases and at J to 1 base, leaving 11 bases not matched to a gene. Germline loops: CDR1 LGHNA, CDR2 YNFKEQ. This CDR3 contains 17 residues. CDR3 coding DNA: TGTGCCAGCAGCCCCCGTCCCCACAGGGGTCGCACAGATACGCAGTATTTT. This codes for CASSPRPHRGRTDTQYF.

For the CDR3, the DNA is TGCAGTGCTAGAGTAGGAGGCAACTATGGCTACACCTTC. Protein: CSARVGGNYGYTF. The V gene is TRBV20-1, the J gene TRBJ1-2; D gene ambiguous. Deletions cut 1 base from V and 2 bases from J, with 8 bases between. Germline lookup yields CDR1 DFQATT and CDR2 SNEGSKA (reference sequence). The CDR3 is made up of 13 amino acids.

This clonotype was observed at least ten times. The rearrangement joins TRBV3-1 to TRBJ2-6; D not resolved. Germline V gene data show CDR1 as LGHDT and CDR2 as YNNKEL (reference sequence). Trimming cost V 4 bases and J 0 bases, with 10 bases left between them. There are 16 residues in the CDR3. Written as DNA, the CDR3 is TGTGCCAGCAGCCGCTCAGGTAGCTCTGGGGCCAACGTCCTGACTTTC. Protein sequence: CASSRSGSSGANVLTF.

This clonotype was seen many times. The chain carries TRBV6-2 or TRBV6-3 and TRBJ2-1; possible D gene TRBD2, 5 bases. V lost 5 bases and J lost 3, with 11 bases in between. Germline V lookup: CDR1 MNHEY, CDR2 SVGEGT. The CDR3 runs 14 residues. This CDR3 is CASSPKTIYNEQFF. The CDR3 region has the DNA TGTGCCAGCAGTCCCAAGACTATCTACAATGAGCAGTTCTTC.

This clonotype was observed at least ten times. The chain is built from TRBV7-9 and TRBJ2-7; D is unresolved. Looked up from germline, CDR1 is SEHNR and CDR2 is FQNEAQ (reference sequence). V dropped 3 bases and J dropped 0 bases, with 18 bases sitting between them. The CDR3 totals 17 residues. This chain's CDR3 is CASSFGFSEQDSYEQYF. The CDR3 DNA reads TGTGCCAGCAGCTTCGGCTTCTCAGAGCAAGACTCCTACGAGCAGTACTTC. Using reference TRBV7-9 and TRBJ2-7 for the parts outside the CDR3, the full variable domain is DTGVSQNPRHKITKRGQNVTFRCDPISEHNRLYWYRQTLGQGPEFLTYFQNEAQLEKSRLLSDRFSAERPKGSFSTLEIQRTEQGDSAMYLCASSFGFSEQDSYEQYFGPGTRLTVT.

This clonotype appeared a few times. CDR3 residues: CSVGRPGYEQYF. CDR3 DNA sequence: TGCAGCGTTGGCAGGCCCGGGTACGAGCAGTACTTC. J is TRBJ2-7 and V is TRBV29-1; D is ambiguous. The CDR3 is 12 amino acids. V lost 4 bases and J 4 bases, leaving 11 bases between the germline ends. Per germline, CDR1 SQVTM and CDR2 ANQGSEA.

The V call is TRBV7-6, the J call TRBJ2-6, with 8 bases that match TRBD1. With V trimmed by 4 bases and J by 2 bases, 4 bases remained unmatched. This CDR3 contains 16 residues. Germline V CDR1 and CDR2: SGHVS, FNYEAQ. CDR3 region: CASSWTQGAGANVLTF. CDR3 in DNA: TGTGCCAGCAGCTGGACACAGGGGGCTGGGGCCAACGTCCTGACTTTC. The full variable domain, its missing parts supplied by reference TRBV7-6 and TRBJ2-6, is GAGVSQSPRYKVTKRGQDVALRCDPISGHVSLYWYRQALGQGPEFLTYFNYEAQQDKSGLPNDRFSAERPEGSISTLTIQRTEQRDSAMYRCASSWTQGAGANVLTFGAGSRLTVL.

This clonotype was seen at least ten times. V is TRBV15 and J is TRBJ2-1, with D unresolved. Deletions cut 1 base from V and 6 bases from J, with 19 bases between. There are 17 residues in the CDR3. The germline V gene encodes CDR1 LNHNV and CDR2 YYDKDF (reference sequence). The CDR3 DNA is TGTGCCACCAGCAGAGCCGGTCTCCCTATTTCGGGCAATGAGCAGTTCTTC. Translated: CATSRAGLPISGNEQFF.

This clonotype was seen repeatedly, ten times or more. This chain joins TRBV4-2 and TRBJ1-2; D is perhaps TRBD1 (5 bases). V shed 2 bases and J shed 0 bases, with 22 bases lying between them. Germline-derived CDR1 and CDR2 are LGHNA and YNFKEQ. The CDR3 is 19 residues long. The CDR3 sequence is CASSQLLGTSGPSNYGYTF. CDR3 nucleotides: TGTGCCAGCAGCCAATTGCTAGGGACCTCCGGACCTTCTAACTATGGCTACACCTTC.

This clonotype is categorized as medium-sized. CDR3 DNA sequence: TGTGCCAGCAGTTACTCTAGCGGGGGTAGCCTAGATACGCAGTATTTT. It yields the protein CASSYSSGGSLDTQYF. The rearrangement uses TRBV6-5 and TRBJ2-3; 9 positions match TRBD2. Germline V gene sequence: CDR1 MNHEY, CDR2 SVGAGI. This CDR3 comprises 16 residues. The ends lost 0 bases at V and 5 bases at J; junction bases unmatched: 6.

This chain connects TRBV20-1 to TRBJ1-5; D call uncertain. The CDR3 is 12 amino acids. Trimming took 6 bases from V and 0 from J, leaving 6 bases between them. Germline-derived CDR1 and CDR2 are DFQATT and SNEGSKA (reference sequence). The CDR3 DNA is TGCAGTGCAAAAGATAGCAATCAGCCCCAGCATTTT. It encodes CSAKDSNQPQHF.

This clonotype turned up a few times. The rearrangement links TRBV14 to TRBJ2-5; no definite D call. Trimming shortened V by 3 bases and J by 5 bases, and 10 bases separated the two germline ends. The CDR3 length is 13 residues. Germline lookup yields CDR1 SGHDN and CDR2 FVKESK. The DNA of the CDR3 is TGTGCCAGCAGCCACGGACCGTCGGAGACCCAGTACTTC. This translates into CASSHGPSETQYF.

V usage is TRBV15 and J usage is TRBJ2-7; D remains ambiguous. CDR1 is LNHNV, CDR2 YYDKDF, per germline (reference sequence). V was pared by 3 bases and J by 4 bases, with 7 bases between. The CDR3 contains 12 residues. The CDR3 DNA reads TGTGCCACCAGCAGGGATAGTTACGAGCAGTACTTC. Encoded protein: CATSRDSYEQYF.

In this sample, this clonotype turned up many times. The CDR3: CASRLPGLAGSEQYF. CDR3 DNA: TGTGCCAGCAGACTTCCGGGACTAGCGGGTTCCGAGCAGTACTTC. The chain joins TRBV6-2 or TRBV6-3 to TRBJ2-7, with 12 nucleotides matching TRBD2. The CDR3 extends over 15 amino acids. Germline assignment: CDR1 MNHEY and CDR2 SVGEGT. The ends lost 6 bases at V and 6 bases at J; junction bases unmatched: 9.

This chain joins TRBV4-3 and TRBJ2-3; TRBD2 might be the D (7 bases). CDR3 length: 15 residues. Trimming shortened V by 1 base and J by 2 bases, and 10 bases separated the two germline ends. Germline V gene lookup returns CDR1 LGHNA and CDR2 YSLEER. The CDR3 loop reads CASSQVAGATDTQYF. CDR3 DNA sequence: TGCGCCAGCAGCCAAGTCGCGGGGGCCACAGATACGCAGTATTTT.

J is TRBJ1-4 and V is TRBV5-8, with D possibly TRBD1 on 5 matching bases. The V end lost 0 bases, the J end lost 8 bases, and 11 bases lay between the germline ends. The CDR3 loop spans 14 amino acids. Germline values: CDR1 SGHTS, CDR2 YDEGEE. CDR3 residues: CASSLGGAEEKLFF. The CDR3, as DNA: TGTGCCAGCAGCTTGGGAGGGGCGGAAGAAAAACTGTTTTTT.

This clonotype has at least ten counts. The rearrangement uses TRBV5-5 and TRBJ1-5, with 9 nucleotides matching TRBD1. The CDR3 extends over 17 amino acids. In germline, CDR1 is SGHKS, CDR2 YYEKEE (reference sequence). The V and J ends lost 7 bases and 0 bases, in that order; junction bases with no gene match: 11. This chain's CDR3 is CASRRTGEMISNQPQHF. The CDR3 nucleotides read TGTGCCAGCCGTCGGACAGGGGAGATGATTAGCAATCAGCCCCAGCATTTT.

This clonotype was seen at least ten times. This chain links TRBV6-2 or TRBV6-3 with TRBJ2-3; D is possibly TRBD1 (6 bases). The ends were cut back, 2 bases at V and 0 bases at J, with 9 bases in the middle. This CDR3 region has 15 residues. Germline values: CDR1 MNHEY, CDR2 SVGEGT. The CDR3 DNA follows: TGTGCCAGCAGTTACCTGGGGGCGAGCACAGATACGCAGTATTTT. Protein sequence: CASSYLGASTDTQYF.

This chain links TRBV28 with TRBJ2-7; no firm D call. Trimming stripped 6 bases from V and 1 base from J, with 13 bases between. The CDR3 is made up of 14 amino acids. CDR1 is MDHEN, CDR2 SYDVKM, per germline. The CDR3: CASSPQAVSYEQYF. CDR3 bases: TGTGCCAGCAGCCCTCAGGCGGTTTCCTACGAGCAGTACTTC.

This clonotype has at least ten counts. The chain uses TRBV6-6 and TRBJ2-7; perhaps D is TRBD1 or TRBD2 (5 bases each). This CDR3 is built from 14 residues. Germline V gives CDR1 MNHNY, CDR2 SVGAGI (reference sequence). The V end lost 4 bases, the J end lost 9 bases, and 19 bases lay between the germline ends. The CDR3 loop is CASSSFEGKGGQYF. The CDR3 nucleotides are TGTGCCAGCAGTTCTTTTGAGGGGAAAGGAGGGCAGTACTTC.

This chain joins TRBV5-4 and TRBJ2-7; 10 bases line up with TRBD2. Germline CDR1 is SGHNT and CDR2 is YYREEE (reference sequence). The CDR3 is 14 residues long. The V and J ends lost 3 bases and 6 bases, in that order; junction bases with no gene match: 6. The CDR3 loop reads CASSSGTSAAEQYF. For the CDR3, the DNA is TGTGCCAGCAGCTCCGGGACTAGCGCCGCCGAGCAGTACTTC.

The table lists this clonotype with a few counts. The CDR3 reads CASSSWTKKLGFSYEQYF. DNA for the CDR3: TGTGCCAGCAGTTCTTGGACCAAGAAATTAGGATTTTCCTACGAGCAGTACTTC. The chain links TRBV12-3 or TRBV12-4 to TRBJ2-7; D is unclear. Deletions cut 4 bases from V and 1 base from J, with 23 bases between. The CDR3 has 18 residues.

This clonotype was detected ten times or more. The V gene is TRBV7-9, the J gene TRBJ2-5, with 9 bases matching TRBD2. With V trimmed by 3 bases and J by 2 bases, 13 bases remained unmatched. This CDR3 has 18 residues. Germline-derived CDR1 and CDR2 are SEHNR and FQNEAQ (reference sequence). CDR3 coding DNA: TGTGCCAGCAGCTTCCCCAGCGGGGGGTCAAGAATTCAAGAGACCCAGTACTTC. It codes for CASSFPSGGSRIQETQYF.